Listed below are T cell receptor beta chains from one sample, sequenced in a study of blood T cell repertoires in COVID-19. TCRdb keeps only in-frame clones here, not all; method: immunoSEQ multiplex PCR. Among under 450,000 clones listed, around 87% were seen once. The sample consisted of PBMCs or T cells enriched from blood (not recorded which). The receptors come from a man younger than 45 who had recovered from COVID-19. Both conserved end residues are part of each CDR3. D genes are given only for firm matches. Clone size is shown for a subset of rows, as once, few, many or a class of expanded clone.

abundance: NA; v_gene: TRBV7-6; j_gene: TRBJ1-5; d_gene: TRBD1; CDR3nt: TGTGCCAGCAGCTTAGGACAGGGGGTTAATCAGCCCCAGCATTTT; CDR3aa: CASSLGQGVNQPQHF
abundance: NA; v_gene: TRBV5-1; j_gene: TRBJ2-3; d_gene: TRBD1; CDR3nt: TGCGCCAGCAGCTTGGCGGGACAGGGCACAGATACGCAGTATTTT; CDR3aa: CASSLAGQGTDTQYF
abundance: NA; v_gene: TRBV19; j_gene: TRBJ1-5; d_gene: NA; CDR3nt: TGTGCCAGTAGTAAGCAGGGAGGTCAGCCCCAGCATTTT; CDR3aa: CASSKQGGQPQHF
abundance: NA; v_gene: TRBV5-6; j_gene: TRBJ1-2; d_gene: NA; CDR3nt: TGTGCCAGCAGGAGGCAGAACTATGGCTACACCTTC; CDR3aa: CASRRQNYGYTF
abundance: once; v_gene: TRBV9; j_gene: TRBJ1-4; d_gene: NA; CDR3nt: TGTGCCAGCAGCCCGACAGGTGACAATGAAAAACTGTTTTTT; CDR3aa: CASSPTGDNEKLFF
abundance: NA; v_gene: TRBV30; j_gene: TRBJ1-1; d_gene: NA; CDR3nt: TGTGCCTGGAGTAGGTTTCAGGACACTGAAGCTTTCTTT; CDR3aa: CAWSRFQDTEAFF
abundance: NA; v_gene: TRBV3-1/TRBV3-2; j_gene: TRBJ2-3; d_gene: NA; CDR3nt: TGTGCCAGCAGCCAAGCGGGGTTGCCAACAGATACGCAGTATTTT; CDR3aa: CASSQAGLPTDTQYF
abundance: NA; v_gene: TRBV30; j_gene: TRBJ1-6; d_gene: NA; CDR3nt: TGTGCCTGGAGTGAACAGGGTAATTCACCCCTCCACTTT; CDR3aa: CAWSEQGNSPLHF
abundance: NA; v_gene: TRBV9; j_gene: TRBJ2-1; d_gene: TRBD1; CDR3nt: TGTGCCAGCAGCCCCGGGACAGTCTACAATGAGCAGTTCTTC; CDR3aa: CASSPGTVYNEQFF
abundance: NA; v_gene: TRBV7-2; j_gene: TRBJ2-7; d_gene: NA; CDR3nt: TGTGCCAGCAGCTCCCGACAGGGAGGTTACGAGCAGTACTTC; CDR3aa: CASSSRQGGYEQYF
abundance: once; v_gene: TRBV7-6; j_gene: TRBJ1-2; d_gene: TRBD1; CDR3nt: TGTGCCAGCAGCTCTCGCCCGGGGACAGGAACTAACTATGGCTACACCTTC; CDR3aa: CASSSRPGTGTNYGYTF
abundance: NA; v_gene: TRBV7-2; j_gene: TRBJ2-7; d_gene: TRBD1; CDR3nt: TGTGCCAGTAAACCCGGGACAGGGGGTAGCTACGAGCAGTACTTC; CDR3aa: CASKPGTGGSYEQYF
abundance: NA; v_gene: TRBV4-1; j_gene: TRBJ1-1; d_gene: NA; CDR3nt: TGCGCCAGCAGCCAAGGGGCCGAAGCTTTCTTT; CDR3aa: CASSQGAEAFF
abundance: NA; v_gene: TRBV11-2; j_gene: TRBJ2-5; d_gene: NA; CDR3nt: TGTGCCAGCAGCCCCTTCCCGGACAGAAAAAAGCAAGAGACCCAGTACTTC; CDR3aa: CASSPFPDRKKQETQYF
abundance: NA; v_gene: TRBV5-1; j_gene: TRBJ2-5; d_gene: TRBD2; CDR3nt: TGCGCCAGCAGCCCGGTGGGACTAGCGGGGGGGCCGGGAGAGACCCAGTACTTC; CDR3aa: CASSPVGLAGGPGETQYF
abundance: NA; v_gene: TRBV4-1; j_gene: TRBJ2-5; d_gene: TRBD2; CDR3nt: TGCGCCAGCAGCCAAGATCCCGCGGGGGGGCTTGTGGAGACCCAGTACTTC; CDR3aa: CASSQDPAGGLVETQYF
abundance: NA; v_gene: TRBV3-1/TRBV3-2; j_gene: TRBJ1-1; d_gene: NA; CDR3nt: TGTGCCAGCAGCCAAGAGTACCTCCGGGCTGGAGGGGAAGCTTTCTTT; CDR3aa: CASSQEYLRAGGEAFF
abundance: NA; v_gene: TRBV7-7; j_gene: TRBJ2-3; d_gene: NA; CDR3nt: TGTGCTAGCAGCTTAATGGAGACAGATACGCAGTATTTT; CDR3aa: CASSLMETDTQYF
abundance: NA; v_gene: TRBV20-1; j_gene: TRBJ1-2; d_gene: NA; CDR3nt: TGCAGTGCCCTGCAGGCCTATGGCTACACCTTC; CDR3aa: CSALQAYGYTF
abundance: once; v_gene: TRBV7-2; j_gene: TRBJ1-5; d_gene: TRBD1; CDR3nt: TGTGCCAGCAGCCCAGGGACAGGGGAAGGGAATCAGCCCCAGCATTTT; CDR3aa: CASSPGTGEGNQPQHF
abundance: NA; v_gene: TRBV5-6; j_gene: TRBJ2-7; d_gene: TRBD2; CDR3nt: TGTGCCAGCAGCTCCGGGACTAGCGGGGTTGGATACGAGCAGTACTTC; CDR3aa: CASSSGTSGVGYEQYF
abundance: NA; v_gene: TRBV19; j_gene: TRBJ2-7; d_gene: NA; CDR3nt: TGTGCCAGTAGTCCGCTGGGGGGGGCTCGGGGCTCCTACGAGCAGTACTTC; CDR3aa: CASSPLGGARGSYEQYF
abundance: NA; v_gene: TRBV3-1/TRBV3-2; j_gene: TRBJ1-1; d_gene: NA; CDR3nt: TGTGCCAGCAGCCCTCAGGTGAACACTGAAGCTTTCTTT; CDR3aa: CASSPQVNTEAFF
abundance: NA; v_gene: TRBV15; j_gene: TRBJ2-5; d_gene: NA; CDR3nt: TGTGCCACCAGTGTGCGGGGTCAAGAGACCCAGTACTTC; CDR3aa: CATSVRGQETQYF
abundance: once; v_gene: TRBV5-6; j_gene: TRBJ2-4; d_gene: TRBD1; CDR3nt: TGTGCCAGCAGCAGACAGGGAAACATTCAGTACTTC; CDR3aa: CASSRQGNIQYF
abundance: NA; v_gene: TRBV4-2; j_gene: TRBJ2-5; d_gene: NA; CDR3nt: TGTGCCAGCAGTCAAGACGTCACTAGCCAAGAGACCCAGTACTTC; CDR3aa: CASSQDVTSQETQYF
abundance: NA; v_gene: TRBV7-9; j_gene: TRBJ1-1; d_gene: NA; CDR3nt: TGTGCCAGCAGCTTAGTCGGACAACGCACTGAAGCTTTCTTT; CDR3aa: CASSLVGQRTEAFF
abundance: NA; v_gene: TRBV7-9; j_gene: TRBJ1-1; d_gene: NA; CDR3nt: TGTGCCAGCAGCTTAAATGCTTGGGGCATGAACACTGAAGCTTTCTTT; CDR3aa: CASSLNAWGMNTEAFF
abundance: NA; v_gene: TRBV19; j_gene: TRBJ1-6; d_gene: TRBD1; CDR3nt: TGTGCCAGTAGTCACCGACAGGGTAATTCACCCCTCCACTTT; CDR3aa: CASSHRQGNSPLHF
abundance: NA; v_gene: TRBV27; j_gene: TRBJ1-6; d_gene: TRBD1; CDR3nt: TGTGCCAGCAGTTCCCCGGCCTTCTCCGGGGTGGGACAGGGAATTTCACCCCTCCACTTT; CDR3aa: CASSSPAFSGVGQGISPLHF
abundance: once; v_gene: TRBV7-9; j_gene: TRBJ2-7; d_gene: TRBD1; CDR3nt: TGTGCCAGCAGCTCCACCCCGGGACAGCCCTCCTACGAGCAGTACTTC; CDR3aa: CASSSTPGQPSYEQYF
abundance: NA; v_gene: TRBV2; j_gene: TRBJ1-4; d_gene: TRBD1; CDR3nt: TGTGCCAGCAGTCCGGGACAGGAACTTAGTGAAAAACTGTTTTTT; CDR3aa: CASSPGQELSEKLFF
abundance: NA; v_gene: TRBV27; j_gene: TRBJ2-7; d_gene: NA; CDR3nt: TGTGCCAGCAGTCCAGGGTATAATGACGAGCAGTACTTC; CDR3aa: CASSPGYNDEQYF
abundance: NA; v_gene: TRBV3-1/TRBV3-2; j_gene: TRBJ2-5; d_gene: TRBD2; CDR3nt: TGTGCCAGCAGCCGTCCCGGACTAGCGCTCGAGACCCAGTACTTC; CDR3aa: CASSRPGLALETQYF
abundance: NA; v_gene: TRBV4-1; j_gene: TRBJ2-1; d_gene: NA; CDR3nt: TGCGCCAGCAGCCCCCTGGAGGGCAGGGTAAATGAGCAGTTCTTC; CDR3aa: CASSPLEGRVNEQFF
abundance: NA; v_gene: TRBV21-1; j_gene: TRBJ2-7; d_gene: NA; CDR3nt: TGTGCCAGCAGCAAAGGACTCCGGGACAGGGAGTACGAGCAGTACTTC; CDR3aa: CASSKGLRDREYEQYF
abundance: few; v_gene: TRBV7-2; j_gene: TRBJ2-7; d_gene: TRBD2; CDR3nt: TGTGCCAGCAGCCCCCGACAGACTAGCGGGATTCGGGACGAGCAGTACTTC; CDR3aa: CASSPRQTSGIRDEQYF
abundance: NA; v_gene: TRBV18; j_gene: TRBJ1-1; d_gene: TRBD1; CDR3nt: TGTGCCAGCTCATCGGACAGGGGGCACACTGAAGCTTTCTTT; CDR3aa: CASSSDRGHTEAFF
abundance: once; v_gene: TRBV19; j_gene: TRBJ1-1; d_gene: NA; CDR3nt: TGTGCCAGTAGTATAGATAAGGTCGGCAGTAGCGCTGAAGCTTTCTTT; CDR3aa: CASSIDKVGSSAEAFF
abundance: NA; v_gene: TRBV6-1; j_gene: TRBJ1-2; d_gene: TRBD1; CDR3nt: TGTGCCAGCAGTGAAGCTGGGGGGACAGCCAATAACTATGGCTACACCTTC; CDR3aa: CASSEAGGTANNYGYTF
abundance: NA; v_gene: TRBV6-6; j_gene: TRBJ1-1; d_gene: NA; CDR3nt: TGTGCCAGCAGTTACAAAAGGGGCGCAGACACTGAAGCTTTCTTT; CDR3aa: CASSYKRGADTEAFF
abundance: NA; v_gene: TRBV7-2; j_gene: TRBJ1-1; d_gene: TRBD1; CDR3nt: TGTGCCGGCAGCTCCGGACAGGGGACTGAAGCTTTCTTT; CDR3aa: CAGSSGQGTEAFF
abundance: few; v_gene: TRBV28; j_gene: TRBJ2-7; d_gene: NA; CDR3nt: TGTGCCAGCAGTACGCCGGGACTGATCTCCTACGAGCAGTACTTC; CDR3aa: CASSTPGLISYEQYF
abundance: few; v_gene: TRBV6-5; j_gene: TRBJ1-1; d_gene: NA; CDR3nt: TGTGCCAGCAGGAATCAGGGGCAGGACACTGAAGCTTTCTTT; CDR3aa: CASRNQGQDTEAFF
abundance: NA; v_gene: TRBV9; j_gene: TRBJ1-2; d_gene: TRBD1; CDR3nt: TGTGCCAGCAGCGGCGCAGGGGGCTCCTATGGCTACACCTTC; CDR3aa: CASSGAGGSYGYTF
abundance: NA; v_gene: TRBV5-1; j_gene: TRBJ1-4; d_gene: NA; CDR3nt: TGCGCCAGCAGCTTGAAACAGGGAACTAATGAAAAACTGTTTTTT; CDR3aa: CASSLKQGTNEKLFF
abundance: NA; v_gene: TRBV30; j_gene: TRBJ2-1; d_gene: NA; CDR3nt: TGTGCCTGGGGACCTTACACGGGGGATGACTACAATGAGCAGTTCTTC; CDR3aa: CAWGPYTGDDYNEQFF